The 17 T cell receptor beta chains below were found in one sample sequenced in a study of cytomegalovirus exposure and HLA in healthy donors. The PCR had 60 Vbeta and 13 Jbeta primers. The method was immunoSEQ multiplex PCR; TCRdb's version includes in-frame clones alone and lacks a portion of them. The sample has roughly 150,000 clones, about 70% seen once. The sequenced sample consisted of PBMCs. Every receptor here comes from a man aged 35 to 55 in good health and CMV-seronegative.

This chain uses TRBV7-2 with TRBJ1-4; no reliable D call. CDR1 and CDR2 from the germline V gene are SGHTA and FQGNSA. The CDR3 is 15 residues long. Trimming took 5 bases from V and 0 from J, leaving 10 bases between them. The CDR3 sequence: CASSAYGTTNEKLFF. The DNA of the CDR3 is TGTGCCAGCAGCGCCTACGGTACAACTAATGAAAAACTGTTTTTT.

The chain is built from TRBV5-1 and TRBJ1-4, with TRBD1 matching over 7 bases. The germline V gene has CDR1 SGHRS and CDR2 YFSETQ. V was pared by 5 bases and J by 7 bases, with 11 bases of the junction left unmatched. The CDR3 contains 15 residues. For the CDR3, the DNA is TGCGCCAGCAGATCCGCCAGGGGGTATGCTGAAAAACTGTTTTTT. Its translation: CASRSARGYAEKLFF.

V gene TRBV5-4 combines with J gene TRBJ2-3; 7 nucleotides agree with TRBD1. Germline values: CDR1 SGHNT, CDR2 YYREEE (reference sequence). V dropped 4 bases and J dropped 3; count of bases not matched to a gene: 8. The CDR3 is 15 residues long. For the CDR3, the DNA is TGTGCCAGCAGCCTCCGACAGGGAAGAACAGATACGCAGTATTTT. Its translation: CASSLRQGRTDTQYF.

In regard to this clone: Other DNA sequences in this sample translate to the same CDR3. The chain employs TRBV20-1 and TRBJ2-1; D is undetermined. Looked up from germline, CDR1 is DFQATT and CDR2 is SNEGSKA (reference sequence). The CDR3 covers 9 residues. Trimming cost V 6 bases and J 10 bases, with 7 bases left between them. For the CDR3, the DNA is TGCAGTGCGTCGTTGGAGCAGTTCTTC. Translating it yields CSASLEQFF.

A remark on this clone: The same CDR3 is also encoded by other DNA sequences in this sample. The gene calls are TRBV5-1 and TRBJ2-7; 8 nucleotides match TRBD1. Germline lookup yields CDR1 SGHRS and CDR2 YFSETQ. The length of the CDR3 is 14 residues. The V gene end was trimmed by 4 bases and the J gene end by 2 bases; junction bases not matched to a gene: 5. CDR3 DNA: TGCGCCAGCAGCCCAGGACAGGGCCCCTACGAGCAGTACTTC. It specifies CASSPGQGPYEQYF.

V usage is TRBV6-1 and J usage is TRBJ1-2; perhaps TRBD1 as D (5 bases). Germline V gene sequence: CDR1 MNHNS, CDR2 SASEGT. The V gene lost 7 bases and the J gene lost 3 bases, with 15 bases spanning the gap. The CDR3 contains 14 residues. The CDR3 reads CASTTAPTDYGYTF. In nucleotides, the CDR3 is TGTGCCAGCACGACGGCCCCGACAGACTATGGCTACACCTTC.

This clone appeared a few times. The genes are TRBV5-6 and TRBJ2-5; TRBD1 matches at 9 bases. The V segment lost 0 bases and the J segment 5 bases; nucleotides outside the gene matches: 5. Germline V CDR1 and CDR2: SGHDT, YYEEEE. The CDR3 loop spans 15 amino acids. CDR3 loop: CASSLVGQGGETQYF. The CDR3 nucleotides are TGTGCCAGCAGCTTGGTGGGACAGGGAGGTGAGACCCAGTACTTC.

CDR3 in DNA: TGTGCCAGCAGTTATCAGGGCAGGTCCTACGAGCAGTACTTC. Translating it yields CASSYQGRSYEQYF. The chain is built from TRBV6-5 and TRBJ2-7; D is perhaps TRBD1 (5 bases). Per the germline V gene, CDR1 is MNHEY and CDR2 is SVGAGI. This CDR3 spans 14 amino acids. V was pared by 3 bases and J by 1 base, with 10 bases between.

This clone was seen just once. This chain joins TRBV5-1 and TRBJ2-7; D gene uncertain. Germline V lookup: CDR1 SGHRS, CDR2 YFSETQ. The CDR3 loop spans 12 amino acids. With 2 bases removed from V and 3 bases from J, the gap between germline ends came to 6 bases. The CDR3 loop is CASSLVGYEQYF. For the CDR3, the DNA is TGCGCCAGCAGCTTAGTCGGCTACGAGCAGTACTTC.

The CDR3 DNA follows: TGTGCCAGCAGTTATCGGAGGGATGAAAAACTGTTTTTT. This encodes CASSYRRDEKLFF. The chain combines TRBV6-5 with TRBJ1-4; D is uncertain. Deletions cut 3 bases from V and 6 bases from J, with 8 bases between. This CDR3 is 13 amino acids long. Germline V gene data show CDR1 as MNHEY and CDR2 as SVGAGI.

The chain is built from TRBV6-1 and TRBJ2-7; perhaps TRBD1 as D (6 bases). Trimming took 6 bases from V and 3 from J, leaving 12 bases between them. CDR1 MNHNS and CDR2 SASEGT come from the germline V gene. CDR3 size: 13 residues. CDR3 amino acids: CASSRGQNYEQYF. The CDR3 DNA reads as TGTGCCAGCAGCAGGGGACAAAACTACGAGCAGTACTTC.

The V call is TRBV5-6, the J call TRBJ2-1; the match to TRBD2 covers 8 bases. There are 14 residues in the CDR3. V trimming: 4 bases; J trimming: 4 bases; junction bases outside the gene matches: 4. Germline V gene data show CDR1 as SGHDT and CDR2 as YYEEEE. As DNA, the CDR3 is TGTGCCAGCAGCCCCGGGAGGGAGTACAATGAGCAGTTCTTC. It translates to CASSPGREYNEQFF.

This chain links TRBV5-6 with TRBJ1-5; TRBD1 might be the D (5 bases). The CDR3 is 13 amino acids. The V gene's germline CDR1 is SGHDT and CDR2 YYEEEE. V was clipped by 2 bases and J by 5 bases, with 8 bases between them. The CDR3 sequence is CASSFQGYQPQHF. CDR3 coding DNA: TGTGCCAGCAGCTTCCAGGGATATCAGCCCCAGCATTTT.

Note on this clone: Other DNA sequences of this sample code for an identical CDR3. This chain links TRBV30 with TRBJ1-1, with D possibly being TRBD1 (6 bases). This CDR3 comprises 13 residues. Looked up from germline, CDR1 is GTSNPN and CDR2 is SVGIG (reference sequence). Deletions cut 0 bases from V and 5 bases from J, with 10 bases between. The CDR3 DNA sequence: TGTGCCTGGAGTGTACTAGGGGGAACTGAAGCTTTCTTT. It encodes CAWSVLGGTEAFF.

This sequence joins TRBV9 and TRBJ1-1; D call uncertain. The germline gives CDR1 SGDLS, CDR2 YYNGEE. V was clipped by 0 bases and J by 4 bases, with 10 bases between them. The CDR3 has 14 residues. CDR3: CASSVEGGSTEAFF. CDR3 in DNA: TGTGCCAGCAGCGTAGAAGGAGGATCCACTGAAGCTTTCTTT.

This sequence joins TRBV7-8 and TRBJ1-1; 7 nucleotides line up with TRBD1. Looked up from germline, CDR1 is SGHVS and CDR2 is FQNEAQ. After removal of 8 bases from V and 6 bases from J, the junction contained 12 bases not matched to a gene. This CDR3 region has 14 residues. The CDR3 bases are TGTGCCAGCTCGAGGCAGGGGGTTTTGGCTGAAGCTTTCTTT. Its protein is CASSRQGVLAEAFF.

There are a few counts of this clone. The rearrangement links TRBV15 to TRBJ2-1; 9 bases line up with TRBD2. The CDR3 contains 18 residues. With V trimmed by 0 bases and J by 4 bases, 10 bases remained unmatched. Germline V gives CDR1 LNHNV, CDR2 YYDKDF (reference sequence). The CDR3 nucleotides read TGTGCCACCAGCAGAGATAGAGGGACTAGCCGATATTACAATGAGCAGTTCTTC. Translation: CATSRDRGTSRYYNEQFF. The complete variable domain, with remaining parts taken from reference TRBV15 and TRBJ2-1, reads DAMVIQNPRYQVTQFGKPVTLSCSQTLNHNVMYWYQQKSSQAPKLLFHYYDKDFNNEADTPDNFQSRRPNTSFCFLDIRSPGLGDTAMYLCATSRDRGTSRYYNEQFFGPGTRLTVL.